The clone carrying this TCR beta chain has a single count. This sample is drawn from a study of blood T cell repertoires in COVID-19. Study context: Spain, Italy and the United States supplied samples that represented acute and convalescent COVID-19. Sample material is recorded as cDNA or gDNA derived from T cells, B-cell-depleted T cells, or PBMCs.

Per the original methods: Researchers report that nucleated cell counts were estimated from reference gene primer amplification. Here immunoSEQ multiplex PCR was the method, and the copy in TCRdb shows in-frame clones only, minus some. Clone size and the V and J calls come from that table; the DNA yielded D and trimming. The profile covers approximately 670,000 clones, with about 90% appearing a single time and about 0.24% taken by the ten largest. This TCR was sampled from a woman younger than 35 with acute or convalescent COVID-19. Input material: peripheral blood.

CDR3 in amino acids: CASSFVEGMTGELFF. As DNA, the CDR3 is TGTGCCAGCAGTTTTGTTGAGGGAATGACCGGGGAGCTGTTTTTT. The chain joins TRBV28 to TRBJ2-2, with D tentatively TRBD2 (5 bases). In germline, CDR1 is MDHEN, CDR2 SYDVKM. The CDR3 spans 15 residues. V was trimmed by 3 bases and J by 5 bases, leaving 13 bases between them.